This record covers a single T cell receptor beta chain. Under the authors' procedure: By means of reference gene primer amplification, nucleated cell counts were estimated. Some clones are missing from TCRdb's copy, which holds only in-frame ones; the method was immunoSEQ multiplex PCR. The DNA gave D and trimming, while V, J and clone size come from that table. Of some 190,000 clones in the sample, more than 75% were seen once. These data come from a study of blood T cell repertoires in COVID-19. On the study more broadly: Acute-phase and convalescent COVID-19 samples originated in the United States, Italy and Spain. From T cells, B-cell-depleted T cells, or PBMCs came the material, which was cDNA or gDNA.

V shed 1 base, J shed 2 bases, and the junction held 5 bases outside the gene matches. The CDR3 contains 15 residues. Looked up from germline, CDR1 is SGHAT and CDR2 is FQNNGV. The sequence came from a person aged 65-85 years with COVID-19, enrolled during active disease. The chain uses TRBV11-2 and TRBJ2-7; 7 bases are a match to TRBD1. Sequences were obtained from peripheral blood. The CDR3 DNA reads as TGTGCCAGCAGCTTAGGGACAGGAGTAACCTACGAGCAGTACTTC. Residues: CASSLGTGVTYEQYF.